This is a list of T cell receptor beta chains from one sample in a study of blood T cell repertoires in COVID-19. TCRdb's table, derived via immunoSEQ multiplex PCR, lists solely in-frame clones and lacks some. Among approximately 170,000 clones, about four fifths were seen once, and the ten largest hold about 3.5%. Sample: PBMCs or T cells enriched from blood (not recorded which). Receptor source: a woman aged 25 to 39 who had recovered from COVID-19. Each CDR3 is given with its conserved first and last residue. A D gene is named only where the DNA matches it firmly. Rows may omit the clone size; those that give it use once, few, many or a size class.

>TRBJ1-1|TRBV19|once|14|-
TGTGCCAGTAAACAGGAGCCCTTGAGCACTGAAGCTTTCTTT
CASKQEPLSTEAFF
>TRBJ2-7|TRBV19|-|15|TRBD1
TGTGCCAGTAGAATAACAGGGGGGAACTCCTACGAGCAGTACTTC
CASRITGGNSYEQYF
>TRBJ2-3|TRBV12-1|-|16|-
TGTGCCAGCAGCTTCGTTCGCGGGACAGACACAGATACGCAGTATTTT
CASSFVRGTDTDTQYF
>TRBJ1-3|TRBV28|many|16|TRBD1
TGTGCCAGCAGTTTCTCGGACAGGGGAGGAGGAAACACCATATATTTT
CASSFSDRGGGNTIYF
>TRBJ2-5|TRBV6-5|-|16|-
TGTGCCAGCAGTTACCATCAAGATAAAGAGGCGGAGACCCAGTACTTC
CASSYHQDKEAETQYF
>TRBJ1-2|TRBV5-6|few|14|-
TGTGCCAGCAGCAGAGGACCGACAGCCTATGGCTACACCTTC
CASSRGPTAYGYTF
>TRBJ1-2|TRBV11-2|once|15|TRBD1
TGTGCCAGCAGCCCGACAGGGGCAATTAACTATGGCTACACCTTC
CASSPTGAINYGYTF
>TRBJ2-5|TRBV27|-|16|TRBD2
TGTGCCAGCAGTCTCACTAGCGGGGCGACCCCAGGGACCCAGTACTTC
CASSLTSGATPGTQYF
>TRBJ1-2|TRBV30|-|13|TRBD1
TGTGCCTGGCGTCCACAGGGGGCAGGTGGCTACACCTTC
CAWRPQGAGGYTF
>TRBJ2-1|TRBV27|-|14|TRBD1
TGTGCCAGCAGTGGGGACAGGTCGGAACATGAGCAGTTCTTC
CASSGDRSEHEQFF
>TRBJ2-1|TRBV30|-|18|TRBD2
TGTGCCTGGAGTGAGGAAGTCCTAACTAGCGGAGCCTACAATGAGCAGTTCTTC
CAWSEEVLTSGAYNEQFF
>TRBJ2-5|TRBV3-1/TRBV3-2|-|17|-
TGTGCCAGCAGCCATGGGGCCCCGGTCGGGTCGAGAGAGACCCAGTACTTC
CASSHGAPVGSRETQYF
>TRBJ2-2|TRBV2|-|16|TRBD1
TGTGCCACCCCGACAGGGATCAGCGCGAACACCGGGGAGCTGTTTTTT
CATPTGISANTGELFF
>TRBJ1-4|TRBV5-4|-|16|-
TGTGCCAGCAGCTTGGGGGGGCAGGTTACTAATGAAAAACTGTTTTTT
CASSLGGQVTNEKLFF
>TRBJ1-5|TRBV19|-|15|TRBD1
TGTGCCAGTAGCCCGGGACAGGGACCCAATCAGCCCCAGCATTTT
CASSPGQGPNQPQHF
>TRBJ1-5|TRBV5-1|-|15|-
TGCGCCAGCACCGGGGGGCACTTTAGCAATCAGCCCCAGCATTTT
CASTGGHFSNQPQHF
>TRBJ1-4|TRBV2|-|16|-
TGTGCCAGCAGTGCTGGGGAGAGTACGACTAATGAAAAACTGTTTTTT
CASSAGESTTNEKLFF
>TRBJ2-3|TRBV6-5|-|16|TRBD2
TGTGCCAGCAGTTACTCGAGGACTAGCGGGAGAGATACGCAGTATTTT
CASSYSRTSGRDTQYF
>TRBJ1-1|TRBV28|-|14|TRBD1
TGTGCCAGCAGTCAAACAGGGGGAGACACTGAAGCTTTCTTT
CASSQTGGDTEAFF
>TRBJ1-2|TRBV7-2|once|15|-
TGTGCCAGCAGCCGCACGGGGGGACTCAGGAACGGCTACACCTTC
CASSRTGGLRNGYTF
>TRBJ1-6|TRBV5-1|-|17|-
TGCGCCAGCAGAACCGGCGGGGGTTTGGCAGATAATTCACCCCTCCACTTT
CASRTGGGLADNSPLHF
>TRBJ1-6|TRBV27|-|13|-
TGTGCCAGCAGTTTGGAAGAGGGTTCACCCCTCCACTTT
CASSLEEGSPLHF
>TRBJ2-3|TRBV6-4|-|16|TRBD2
TGTGCCAGCAGTGAGGAAGCGGGGGGTCGCACAGATACGCAGTATTTT
CASSEEAGGRTDTQYF
>TRBJ1-5|TRBV10-3|-|16|-
TGTGCCATCAGTGAATTGGAACAGGGTAGCAATCAGCCCCAGCATTTT
CAISELEQGSNQPQHF
>TRBJ2-7|TRBV9|-|14|TRBD1
TGTGCCAGCAGCGGACAGGGTAACTCCTACGAGCAGTACTTC
CASSGQGNSYEQYF
>TRBJ1-1|TRBV28|-|13|TRBD1
TGTGCCAGCAGTTCAGGGGGCAACACTGAAGCTTTCTTT
CASSSGGNTEAFF
>TRBJ2-1|TRBV27|-|14|TRBD1
TGTGCCAGCAGTAGGACAGGTTGGGACGGTGAGCAGTTCTTC
CASSRTGWDGEQFF
>TRBJ2-5|TRBV6-1|-|13|-
TGTGCCAGCAGTGAACACAGACAAGAGACCCAGTACTTC
CASSEHRQETQYF
>TRBJ1-6|TRBV18|few|14|TRBD1
TGTGCCAGCTCCCAGTCCACAGGGGATTCACCCCTCCACTTT
CASSQSTGDSPLHF
>TRBJ1-5|TRBV7-2|few|13|-
TGTGCCAGCAGCGAACAGGGCGGTCAGCCCCAGCATTTT
CASSEQGGQPQHF
>TRBJ1-2|TRBV2|-|15|TRBD1
TGTGCCAGTAGGGAATCCCCGACAGGGCAATATGGCTACACCTTC
CASRESPTGQYGYTF
>TRBJ2-6|TRBV12-5|-|17|-
TGTGCTAGTGGTTTCGATGGACTGGCTGGGGGGGCCAACGTCCTGACTTTC
CASGFDGLAGGANVLTF
>TRBJ1-2|TRBV28|once|15|-
TGTGCCAGCAGTTATAGATACAGGGAAGGCTATGGCTACACCTTC
CASSYRYREGYGYTF
>TRBJ2-3|TRBV5-5|-|18|-
TGTGCCAGCAGCTTGTCTGGGTGGTCTAGTGGAAGCACAGATACGCAGTATTTT
CASSLSGWSSGSTDTQYF
>TRBJ1-6|TRBV11-2|once|16|-
TGTGCCAGCAGCTTCCGCCGACAGAACTATAATTCACCCCTCCACTTT
CASSFRRQNYNSPLHF
>TRBJ1-1|TRBV18|-|15|-
TGTGCCAGCTCACCAACAGGGAACATGAACACTGAAGCTTTCTTT
CASSPTGNMNTEAFF
>TRBJ1-3|TRBV28|-|14|-
TGTGCCAGCAGTTTAGACACTTCTGGAAACACCATATATTTT
CASSLDTSGNTIYF
>TRBJ1-5|TRBV2|once|17|-
TGTGCCAGCGGGAGAAGGGGCTTGCGGGGTCCCAATCAGCCCCAGCATTTT
CASGRRGLRGPNQPQHF
>TRBJ2-1|TRBV19|-|18|TRBD2
TGTGCCAGTACTCAAAGGGGCCTAGCGGGAGGGAGTTACAATGAGCAGTTCTTC
CASTQRGLAGGSYNEQFF
>TRBJ1-1|TRBV7-9|-|15|-
TGTGCCAGCAGCTTAGTCCGCGAGATGAACACTGAAGCTTTCTTT
CASSLVREMNTEAFF
>TRBJ1-5|TRBV28|-|13|TRBD1
TGTGCCAGCAGGACAGGGAACAATCAGCCCCAGCATTTT
CASRTGNNQPQHF
>TRBJ2-7|TRBV15|-|15|-
TGTGCCACCAGACCGAAGGAGGCGGCTTCCTACGAGCAGTACTTC
CATRPKEAASYEQYF
>TRBJ2-4|TRBV21-1|-|14|-
TGTGCCAGCAGCGAGCCCATAGCCAAAAACATTCAGTACTTC
CASSEPIAKNIQYF
>TRBJ1-2|TRBV5-1|-|15|TRBD1
TGCGCCAGCAGCTTGGTTGGACAGGGGCCGCATGGCTACACCTTC
CASSLVGQGPHGYTF
>TRBJ1-3|TRBV4-1|-|14|-
TGCGCCAGCAGCCAAGTGGCCAGGGTGGACACCATATATTTT
CASSQVARVDTIYF
>TRBJ2-3|TRBV19|once|12|-
TGTGCCAGTAGTGCGAGCACAGATACGCAGTATTTT
CASSASTDTQYF
>TRBJ1-1|TRBV4-1|-|14|-
TGCGCCAGCAGCCAAGGTAACAGGGCCACTGAAGCTTTCTTT
CASSQGNRATEAFF
>TRBJ1-1|TRBV5-1|-|13|TRBD1
TGCGCCAGCGGACAGGGCGCCAACACTGAAGCTTTCTTT
CASGQGANTEAFF
>TRBJ1-1|TRBV19|once|20|TRBD1
TGTGCCAGTAGTATGGGATGGCTGGGGACAGGGTTACGCGGTAACACTGAAGCTTTCTTT
CASSMGWLGTGLRGNTEAFF
>TRBJ1-3|TRBV5-1|few|16|-
TGCGCCAGCAGCCCTACAGGGACCGACTCTGGAAACACCATATATTTT
CASSPTGTDSGNTIYF
>TRBJ2-6|TRBV5-1|-|19|-
TGCGCCAGCAGCTTGTTCCTTCCCAGTATAAACTCTGGGGCCAACGTCCTGACTTTC
CASSLFLPSINSGANVLTF
>TRBJ2-7|TRBV28|-|12|TRBD1
TGTGCCAGCACCGGGACAGTCTACGAGCAGTACTTC
CASTGTVYEQYF
>TRBJ1-2|TRBV11-2|-|14|-
TGTGCCAGCAGCCACCTCAGGGAATACTATGGCTACACCTTC
CASSHLREYYGYTF
>TRBJ2-5|TRBV5-5|once|13|TRBD2
TGTGCCAGCAGCCCCCCGGGGGGTGAGACCCAGTACTTC
CASSPPGGETQYF
>TRBJ1-5|TRBV2|-|14|-
TGTGCCAGCGGCGGCACAGGCAGCAATCAGCCCCAGCATTTT
CASGGTGSNQPQHF
>TRBJ1-6|TRBV12-5|-|13|-
TGTGCTAGTGGTTTGAGAGTTAATTCACCCCTCCACTTT
CASGLRVNSPLHF
>TRBJ2-3|TRBV7-9|-|15|-
TGTGCCAGCAGCTTAGCCGGGACAAAGACAGATACGCAGTATTTT
CASSLAGTKTDTQYF